Listed here are 18 T cell receptor beta chains from one sample, sequenced in a study of identical twins. TCRdb reprocessed the 5' RACE reads with MiXCR, giving one entry per CDR3 protein. The sample holds approximately 670,000 distinct CDR3 sequences, 5.5% to 6.5% seen once. The sequencing sample was made of naive T cells sorted from blood. These receptors originate from a man younger than 30 in good health.

This clonotype was found many times. The CDR3 DNA sequence: TGTGCCAGCAGTTTATACACTAGCAGCACAGATACGCAGTATTTT. Translating gives CASSLYTSSTDTQYF. The chain has TRBV27 and TRBJ2-3, with D tentatively TRBD2 (6 bases). Germline V gene sequence: CDR1 MNHEY, CDR2 SMNVEV (reference sequence). This CDR3 spans 15 amino acids. Trimming left V 1 base short and J 0 bases short, with 8 bases between.

The table lists this clonotype with a few counts. This chain uses TRBV11-2 with TRBJ1-4, with D possibly matching TRBD1 (5 bases). CDR1 and CDR2 from the germline V gene are SGHAT and FQNNGV. The ends were cut back, 4 bases at V and 5 bases at J, with 17 bases in the middle. CDR3 size: 16 residues. CDR3 in DNA: TGTGCCAGCAGCTATGAAAAGGGACCGAAAAATGAAAAACTGTTTTTT. Protein product: CASSYEKGPKNEKLFF. The whole variable domain, remainder taken from reference TRBV11-2 and TRBJ1-4, is EAGVAQSPRYKIIEKRQSVAFWCNPISGHATLYWYQQILGQGPKLLIQFQNNGVVDDSQLPKDRFSAERLKGVDSTLKIQPAKLEDSAVYLCASSYEKGPKNEKLFFGSGTQLSVL.

This clonotype has a count of ten or more. The rearrangement uses TRBV29-1 and TRBJ1-5; D is possibly TRBD1 (6 bases). Germline assignment: CDR1 SQVTM and CDR2 ANQGSEA. V shed 5 bases and J shed 0 bases, with 17 bases lying between them. The CDR3 runs to 16 residues. The CDR3 nucleotides are TGCAGCGTTCCCGCACAGGGAGGAGATAGCAATCAGCCCCAGCATTTT. It specifies CSVPAQGGDSNQPQHF.

This clonotype was seen repeatedly, ten times or more. The chain joins TRBV12-3 or TRBV12-4 to TRBJ2-2; TRBD2 aligns across 9 bases. The CDR3 has 15 amino acids. J gave up 3 bases and V 1 base, and 0 bases lay outside the gene matches. This CDR3 reads CASSLVAGDTGELFF. The CDR3 DNA reads TGTGCCAGCAGTTTAGTAGCGGGAGACACCGGGGAGCTGTTTTTT.

In its sample, this clonotype was seen a few times. The chain combines TRBV11-2 with TRBJ2-2, with 8 bases lining up with TRBD2. The germline gives CDR1 SGHAT, CDR2 FQNNGV. CDR3 length: 18 amino acids. V lost 5 bases, J lost 0 bases, and 11 bases stayed unmatched. The DNA of the CDR3 is TGTGCCAGCAGCCAAACAGGACTAGCCTGGGCGAACACCGGGGAGCTGTTTTTT. Protein: CASSQTGLAWANTGELFF.

There are many counts of this clonotype. V gene TRBV20-1 combines with J gene TRBJ2-1; 10 nucleotides agree with TRBD1. The CDR3 extends over 13 amino acids. The V segment lost 7 bases and the J segment 4 bases; nucleotides outside the gene matches: 4. From germline, CDR1 is DFQATT and CDR2 SNEGSKA (reference sequence). The CDR3 region is CSVPGQGYNEQFF. The CDR3 region has the DNA TGCAGTGTTCCGGGACAGGGGTACAATGAGCAGTTCTTC.

The chain joins TRBV7-9 to TRBJ2-7, with unresolved D. CDR3 length equals 13 residues. Per the germline V gene, CDR1 is SEHNR and CDR2 is FQNEAQ (reference sequence). V lost 2 bases to trimming and J lost 11 bases, with 16 bases between them. CDR3 amino acids: CASSLSDTYLEYF. DNA for the CDR3: TGTGCCAGCAGCTTATCGGATACCTACTTGGAGTACTTC. Based on the CDR3 plus reference TRBV7-9 and TRBJ2-7, the full variable domain is DTGVSQNPRHKITKRGQNVTFRCDPISEHNRLYWYRQTLGQGPEFLTYFQNEAQLEKSRLLSDRFSAERPKGSFSTLEIQRTEQGDSAMYLCASSLSDTYLEYFGPGTRLTVT.

J is TRBJ1-6 and V is TRBV20-1; D unresolved. This CDR3 is 15 amino acids long. V shed 5 bases and J shed 3 bases, with 14 bases lying between them. Germline V lookup: CDR1 DFQATT, CDR2 SNEGSKA (reference sequence). DNA of the CDR3: TGCAGTGCTGCGGTGGAGGGTCTCTATAATTCACCCCTCCACTTT. It is translated as CSAAVEGLYNSPLHF.

This clonotype was observed a handful of times. The chain's CDR3 is CSARPGSGGSPLHF. The CDR3 coding sequence is TGCAGTGCTAGACCAGGGTCCGGGGGATCACCCCTCCACTTT. The chain employs TRBV20-1 and TRBJ1-6, with a possible D match to TRBD1 (5 bases). V gave up 2 bases and J gave up 10 bases, with 15 bases separating them. CDR3 length: 14 residues. CDR1 is DFQATT, CDR2 SNEGSKA, per germline (reference sequence).

A few counts support this clonotype. V gene TRBV19 combines with J gene TRBJ1-1, with D tentatively TRBD1 (5 bases). V lost 8 bases to trimming and J lost 6 bases, with 16 bases between them. Germline-derived CDR1 and CDR2 are LNHDA and SQIVND (reference sequence). The CDR3 loop spans 13 amino acids. CDR3 in DNA: TGTGCCAGTGGGACCCGGGCCTACCCTGAAGCTTTCTTT. It codes for CASGTRAYPEAFF.

This clonotype was picked up many times. The rearrangement joins TRBV5-1 to TRBJ2-3; TRBD2 is a possible D gene (6 bases). The CDR3 sequence is 15 residues long. Deletions cut 5 bases from V and 4 bases from J, with 17 bases between. Germline CDR1 is SGHRS and CDR2 is YFSETQ. CDR3 bases: TGCGCCAGCAGGTCTAGCGAAACCCTCCCAGATACGCAGTATTTT. Its translation: CASRSSETLPDTQYF.

This clonotype appeared a few times. The V call is TRBV29-1, the J call TRBJ2-6; D possibly matches TRBD1 or TRBD2 (5 bases each). The CDR3 length is 17 residues. Germline V gene sequence: CDR1 SQVTM, CDR2 ANQGSEA. Trimming cost V 3 bases and J 0 bases, with 15 bases left between them. CDR3 amino acids: CSVENWQGPSGANVLTF. The CDR3 coding sequence is TGCAGCGTTGAGAACTGGCAGGGACCCTCTGGGGCCAACGTCCTGACTTTC.

The rearrangement uses TRBV7-8 and TRBJ1-5; D ambiguous. The ends were cut back, 5 bases at V and 3 bases at J, with 17 bases in the middle. The CDR3 sequence is 16 residues long. Germline CDR1 is SGHVS and CDR2 is FQNEAQ. CDR3: CASSPGVLRLNQPQHF. The CDR3 nucleotides read TGTGCCAGCAGCCCCGGGGTGCTGCGGCTCAATCAGCCCCAGCATTTT.

This sequence joins TRBV20-1 and TRBJ2-6; the match to TRBD2 covers 10 bases. This CDR3 has 19 residues. V lost 0 bases and J lost 3; bases outside the gene matches: 11. Germline CDR1 and CDR2: DFQATT and SNEGSKA (reference sequence). The CDR3 DNA follows: TGCAGTGCTAGAGATGCTTCTAGCGGGAGAGGTAGTGGGGCCAACGTCCTGACTTTC. Amino acid sequence: CSARDASSGRGSGANVLTF.

The genes are TRBV9 and TRBJ2-1; D gene uncertain. Trimming stripped 0 bases from V and 8 bases from J, with 15 bases between. The CDR3 extends over 15 amino acids. Germline V lookup: CDR1 SGDLS, CDR2 YYNGEE. DNA of the CDR3: TGTGCCAGCAGCGTAGCTACGAGAGGTACTCATGAGCAGTTCTTC. This gives the protein CASSVATRGTHEQFF.

Many counts were recorded for this clonotype. V usage is TRBV7-8 and J usage is TRBJ2-5; D might be TRBD1 (6 bases). Germline V gives CDR1 SGHVS, CDR2 FQNEAQ. V shed 2 bases and J shed 4 bases, with 23 bases lying between them. This CDR3 contains 18 residues. CDR3 in DNA: TGTGCCAGCAGCTTAAGGCCTGTATATGACAGGATGGGAGAGACCCAGTACTTC. Its protein is CASSLRPVYDRMGETQYF.

This clonotype was found a few times. The chain couples TRBV18 to TRBJ2-5; D is uncertain. The CDR3 loop spans 12 amino acids. Germline CDR1 and CDR2: KGHSH and LQKENI. V was clipped by 4 bases and J by 0 bases, with 3 bases between them. The DNA of the CDR3 is TGTGCCAGCTCACAAGACCAAGAGACCCAGTACTTC. Its translation is CASSQDQETQYF. Drawing the rest from reference TRBV18 and TRBJ2-5, the complete variable domain is NAGVMQNPRHLVRRRGQEARLRCSPMKGHSHVYWYRQLPEEGLKFMVYLQKENIIDESGMPKERFSAEFPKEGPSILRIQQVVRGDSAAYFCASSQDQETQYFGPGTRLLVL.

This clonotype showed up just a few times. CDR3 nucleotides: TGTGCCAGCCTAGCGGGAGAGGTCAATGAGCAGTTCTTC. Protein: CASLAGEVNEQFF. V and J are TRBV7-8 and TRBJ2-1; TRBD2 aligns across 10 bases. Per the germline V gene, CDR1 is SGHVS and CDR2 is FQNEAQ. Trimming at V came to 8 bases and at J to 6 bases, leaving 4 bases not matched to a gene. The CDR3 is made up of 13 amino acids.